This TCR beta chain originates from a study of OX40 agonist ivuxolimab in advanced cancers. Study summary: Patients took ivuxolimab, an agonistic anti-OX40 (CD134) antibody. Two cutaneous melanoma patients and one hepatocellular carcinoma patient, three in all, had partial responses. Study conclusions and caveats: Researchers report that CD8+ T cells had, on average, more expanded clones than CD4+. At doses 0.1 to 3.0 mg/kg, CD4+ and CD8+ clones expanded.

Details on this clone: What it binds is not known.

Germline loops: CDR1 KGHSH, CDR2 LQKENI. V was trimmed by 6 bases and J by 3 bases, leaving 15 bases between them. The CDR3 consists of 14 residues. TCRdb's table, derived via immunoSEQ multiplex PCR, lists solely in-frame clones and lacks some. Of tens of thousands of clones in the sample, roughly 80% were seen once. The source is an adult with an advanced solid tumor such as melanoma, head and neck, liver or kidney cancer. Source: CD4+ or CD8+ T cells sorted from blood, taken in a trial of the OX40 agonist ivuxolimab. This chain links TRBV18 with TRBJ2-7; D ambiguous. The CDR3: CASSKDQVNYEQYF. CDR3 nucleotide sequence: TGTGCCAGCTCGAAGGACCAGGTGAACTACGAGCAGTACTTC.